Sequencing of this TCR beta chain was carried out in a study of regulatory T cells in long-lasting Graves disease. Study-wide points: Persistent Graves' cases showed lower TCR diversity than newly diagnosed cases.

This CDR3 has 16 residues. The germline CDR1 and CDR2 sequences are SGDLS and YYNGEE. Losses at the gene ends were 3 bases for V and 8 bases for J; bases not matched to a gene: 8. For TCR beta, libraries came from iRepertoire HTBI primers and Arm-PCR of CDR3 regions. From the multiplex PCR reads, TCRdb called clonotypes with MiXCR, one entry per CDR3 protein. The sample holds roughly 470,000 distinct CDR3 sequences, more than 20% seen once. Regarding time point: persistent/refractory GD, antithyroid drugs over 5 years with positive TRAb. Following extraction of RNA from PBMCs, that RNA was used to make the TCR library. About this clonotype itself: Its antigen is undetermined.

This TCR derives from a female donor with Graves disease. This sequence joins TRBV9 and TRBJ2-1, with 13 bases matching TRBD2. Sequenced here: peripheral blood mononuclear cells (PBMCs), sampled when the disease was refractory, from a patient treated with antithyroid drugs. The chain's CDR3 is CASSATSGRAFHEQFF. The CDR3 nucleotides read TGTGCCAGCAGCGCCACTAGCGGGAGGGCCTTCCATGAGCAGTTCTTC.